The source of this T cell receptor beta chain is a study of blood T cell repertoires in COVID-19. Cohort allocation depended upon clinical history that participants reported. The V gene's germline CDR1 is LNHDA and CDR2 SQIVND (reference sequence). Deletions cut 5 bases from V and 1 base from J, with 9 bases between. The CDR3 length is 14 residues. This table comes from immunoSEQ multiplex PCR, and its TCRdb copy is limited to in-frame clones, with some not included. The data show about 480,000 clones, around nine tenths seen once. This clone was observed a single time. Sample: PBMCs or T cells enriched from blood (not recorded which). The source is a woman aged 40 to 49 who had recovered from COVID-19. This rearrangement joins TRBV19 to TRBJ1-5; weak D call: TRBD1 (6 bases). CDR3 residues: CASSEDSSNQPQHF. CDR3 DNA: TGTGCCAGTAGTGAGGACAGCAGCAATCAGCCCCAGCATTTT.